This T cell receptor (beta chain) was obtained from a study of CD8+ T cells in alopecia areata. Reverse transcribed after extraction, RNA yielded cDNA as the sequencing template. Generated by immunoSEQ multiplex PCR, the TCRdb table keeps only in-frame clones and is missing some. The data contain about 64,000 clones, roughly 47% of them singletons. Whole-study results and caveats: Researchers report lesional scalp, most notably alopecia totalis/universalis, outstripped normal scalp in clonality. When scalp samples are sequenced, resident alphabeta T cells of normal skin are also captured.

Lesional scalp punch biopsies and peripheral blood came from alopecia areata patients. T lymphocytes (CD4+ and CD8+) were sorted from PBMCs. As to this clone: Its antigen is unknown.

This TCR derives from a human donor with alopecia areata. The sample was NKG2D-low CD8+ T cells sorted from blood.

CDR3 residues: CSVPSGGPYEQYF. CDR3 DNA: TGCAGCGTTCCCTCAGGGGGTCCCTACGAGCAGTACTTC. The gene calls are TRBV29-1 and TRBJ2-7, with 7 bases identical to TRBD1. V was clipped by 5 bases and J by 2 bases; unmatched bases: 6. Germline CDR1 is SQVTM and CDR2 is ANQGSEA. The CDR3 spans 13 residues.